This entry features one T cell receptor beta chain sequence. Its target is not known. This sample is part of a study of beta chain features in type 1 diabetes. Study summary: Investigators examined some 110,000,000 sorted cells across all samples. General study results and limits: Lower insertion and higher deletion counts appeared at VDJ junctions in type 1 diabetes patients.

Trimming removed 6 bases from V and 6 bases from J, with 13 bases in between. The CDR3 is 13 amino acids. Germline loops: CDR1 MNHNY, CDR2 SVGAGI (reference sequence). The entirety of the isolated RNA underwent reverse transcription, so expressed TCRB transcripts were sequenced. Generated by immunoSEQ multiplex PCR, the TCRdb table keeps only in-frame clones and is missing some. The table lists hundreds of thousands of clones, about an eighth of them singletons. Sequencing was carried out using naive CD4+ T cells from blood. The rearrangement links TRBV6-6 to TRBJ2-3; D possibly corresponds to TRBD1 (6 bases). The sequence came from a woman between 18 and 29 years old in good health. The DNA of the CDR3 is TGTGCCAGCAGCGGATGGGGGCAGGATACGCAGTATTTT. This translates into CASSGWGQDTQYF.